This TCR beta chain was observed in a study of shared clonotypes between healthy human individuals. In germline, CDR1 is MNHNY, CDR2 SVGAGI (reference sequence). This CDR3 contains 15 residues. Unmatched junction bases numbered 8, after V lost 5 bases and J lost 3 bases. Some clones are missing from TCRdb's copy, which holds only in-frame ones; the method was immunoSEQ multiplex PCR. The sample records about 610,000 clones, more than 95% being singletons. The source of this sequence is a young woman in good health. Sequencing was done on a sample of naive CD4+ T cells sorted from blood. Subset reported: CD45RA+ positively selected. J is TRBJ2-7 and V is TRBV6-6; 9 bases are shared with TRBD1. CDR3 region: CASSLDRGLNYEQYF. The CDR3 DNA follows: TGTGCCAGCAGTCTGGACAGGGGCCTTAACTACGAGCAGTACTTC.